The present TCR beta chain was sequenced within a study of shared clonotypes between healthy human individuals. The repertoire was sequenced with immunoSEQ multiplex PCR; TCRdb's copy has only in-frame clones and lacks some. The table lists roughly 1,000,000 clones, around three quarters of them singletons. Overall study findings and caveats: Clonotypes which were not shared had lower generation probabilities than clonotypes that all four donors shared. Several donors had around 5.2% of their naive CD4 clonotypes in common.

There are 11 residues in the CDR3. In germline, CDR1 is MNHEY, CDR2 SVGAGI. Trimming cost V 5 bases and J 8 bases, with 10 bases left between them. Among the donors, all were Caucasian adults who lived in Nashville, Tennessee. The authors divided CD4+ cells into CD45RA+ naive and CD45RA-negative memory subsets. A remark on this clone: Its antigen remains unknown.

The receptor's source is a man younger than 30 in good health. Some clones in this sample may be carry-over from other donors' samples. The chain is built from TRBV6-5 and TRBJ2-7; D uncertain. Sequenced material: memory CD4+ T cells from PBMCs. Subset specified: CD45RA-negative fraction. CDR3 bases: TGTGCCAGCAGTAACGGCCAGAAGCAGTACTTC. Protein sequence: CASSNGQKQYF.